This entry lists 29 T cell receptor beta chains sequenced from one sample in a study of CD8+ T cells in alopecia areata. Described treatment: oral pan-JAK inhibitor, 5-10 mg twice daily. Extraction and reverse transcription of RNA yielded cDNA as the sequencing template. Assay: immunoSEQ multiplex PCR; the TCRdb copy retains only in-frame clones and omits some. This table has 200,000 to 250,000 clones, 50% to 75% appearing once. The material sequenced was CD4+ T cells sorted from blood, taken at week 4, from a patient treated with tofacitinib. These receptors all stem from a human donor with alopecia areata.

The chain joins TRBV7-2 to TRBJ2-7; D remains ambiguous. The CDR3 is made up of 12 amino acids. V lost 5 bases and J 4 bases, leaving 9 bases between the germline ends. CDR1 is SGHTA and CDR2 is FQGNSA in the germline V gene. This chain's CDR3 is CASSPRLYEQYF. CDR3 in DNA: TGTGCCAGCAGCCCCCGCCTTTACGAGCAGTACTTC.

J is TRBJ2-6 and V is TRBV9; D uncertain. Germline lookup yields CDR1 SGDLS and CDR2 YYNGEE. V lost 0 bases, J lost 2 bases, and 6 bases lay in between. The CDR3 sequence is 15 residues long. In nucleotides, the CDR3 is TGTGCCAGCAGCGTAGGAGCTGCTGGGGCCAACGTCCTGACTTTC. Translated, it gives CASSVGAAGANVLTF. Full variable domain (missing parts from reference TRBV9 and TRBJ2-6): DSGVTQTPKHLITATGQRVTLRCSPRSGDLSVYWYQQSLDQGLQFLIQYYNGEERAKGNILERFSAQQFPDLHSELNLSSLELGDSALYFCASSVGAAGANVLTFGAGSRLTVL.

The gene calls are TRBV2 and TRBJ2-3, with no clear D. The CDR3 covers 12 residues. The germline V gene has CDR1 SNHLY and CDR2 FYNNEI. V was shortened by 5 bases and J by 2 bases, with 5 bases between the two germline ends. CDR3 sequence reads: CASSYTTDTQYF. CDR3 DNA sequence: TGTGCCAGCAGTTATACCACAGATACGCAGTATTTT.

The chain recombines TRBV20-1 with TRBJ1-1, with TRBD1 matching 10 bases. The V gene's germline CDR1 is DFQATT and CDR2 SNEGSKA (reference sequence). V gave up 2 bases and J gave up 10 bases; unmatched junction bases: 1. This CDR3 is built from 11 residues. In DNA form, the CDR3 reads TGCAGTGCTAGACGGACAGGGGGAGCTTTCTTT. Translated: CSARRTGGAFF.

The chain combines TRBV6-6 with TRBJ2-7, with D maybe TRBD1 (6 bases). V lost 5 bases and J lost 3, with 14 bases in between. Germline V gives CDR1 MNHNY, CDR2 SVGAGI (reference sequence). CDR3 length: 14 amino acids. CDR3 amino acids: CASSGGQTNYEQYF. The DNA for the CDR3 is TGTGCCAGCAGTGGCGGACAGACGAACTACGAGCAGTACTTC.

The DNA of the CDR3 is TGCGCCAGCAGCCAAGGGACAGAAGAGACCCAGTACTTC. This encodes CASSQGTEETQYF. The rearrangement links TRBV4-3 to TRBJ2-5; TRBD1 is a possible D gene (6 bases). The CDR3 is made up of 13 amino acids. Germline CDR1 is LGHNA and CDR2 is YSLEER. V was clipped by 1 base and J by 3 bases, with 6 bases between them.

The chain recombines TRBV5-1 with TRBJ1-1; unclear D gene. CDR3 length: 13 amino acids. V gave up 1 base and J gave up 5 bases, with 9 bases separating them. Germline V gives CDR1 SGHRS, CDR2 YFSETQ. CDR3: CASSLIEGTEAFF. DNA of the CDR3: TGCGCCAGCAGCTTGATCGAGGGAACTGAAGCTTTCTTT.

The chain couples TRBV5-1 to TRBJ1-6; D is ambiguous. Germline assignment: CDR1 SGHRS and CDR2 YFSETQ. V was shortened by 4 bases and J by 8 bases, with 13 bases between the two germline ends. The CDR3 runs 14 residues. CDR3 loop: CASSPAAADSPLHF. The CDR3 nucleotides are TGCGCCAGCAGCCCCGCCGCGGCGGATTCACCCCTCCACTTT.

This clone has just a few counts. This rearrangement joins TRBV23-1 to TRBJ1-5, with D possibly TRBD1 on 6 matching bases. TRBV23-1 is placed among ORFs of uncertain function. The CDR3 contains 14 residues. V shed 7 bases and J shed 1 base, with 11 bases lying between them. The CDR3 protein is CASTRTASNQPQHF. CDR3 bases: TGCGCCAGCACCCGGACAGCGAGCAATCAGCCCCAGCATTTT.

The chain recombines TRBV7-6 with TRBJ1-3, with D unresolved. This CDR3 is 15 amino acids long. CDR1 and CDR2 (germline): SGHVS, FNYEAQ. The V gene lost 0 bases and the J gene lost 2 bases, with 8 bases spanning the gap. In DNA form, the CDR3 reads TGTGCCAGCAGCTTAGCGCCAGGAACTGGAAACACCATATATTTT. Translating it yields CASSLAPGTGNTIYF.

V usage is TRBV30 and J usage is TRBJ2-7, with D unresolved. The ends were cut back, 5 bases at V and 6 bases at J, with 11 bases in the middle. Per germline, CDR1 GTSNPN and CDR2 SVGIG (reference sequence). CDR3 size: 11 residues. CDR3 amino acids: CAWALRSEQYF. The CDR3 DNA follows: TGTGCCTGGGCTTTGAGGTCCGAGCAGTACTTC.

The chain has TRBV5-1 and TRBJ2-3; D uncertain. V lost 7 bases and J lost 2, with 17 bases in between. Germline-derived CDR1 and CDR2 are SGHRS and YFSETQ. The CDR3 has 15 residues. DNA of the CDR3: TGCGCCAGCGGGAAAGACCGACCGAACACAGATACGCAGTATTTT. Translation gives CASGKDRPNTDTQYF. Filled out from reference TRBV5-1 and TRBJ2-3, the complete variable domain reads KAGVTQTPRYLIKTRGQQVTLSCSPISGHRSVSWYQQTPGQGLQFLFEYFSETQRNKGNFPGRFSGRQFSNSRSEMNVSTLELGDSALYLCASGKDRPNTDTQYFGPGTRLTVL.

The genes are TRBV30 and TRBJ2-7; D not resolved. Germline V lookup: CDR1 GTSNPN, CDR2 SVGIG (reference sequence). The V end was cut by 4 bases, the J end by 5 bases, with 9 bases between. This CDR3 has 11 amino acids. The CDR3 sequence is CAWKGADEQYF. CDR3 coding DNA: TGTGCCTGGAAGGGCGCGGACGAGCAGTACTTC.

The J gene is TRBJ2-5, the V gene TRBV28; D possibly corresponds to TRBD2 (7 bases). V was shortened by 5 bases and J by 4 bases, with 11 bases between the two germline ends. CDR1 and CDR2 from the germline V gene are MDHEN and SYDVKM. This CDR3 region has 13 residues. CDR3 sequence (DNA): TGTGCCAGCAGTGGGGGGGGCCGAGAGACCCAGTACTTC. This sequence encodes CASSGGGRETQYF.

This clone was recorded a few times. The chain has TRBV29-1 and TRBJ2-3; 9 nucleotides line up with TRBD1. CDR3 length: 14 residues. Germline lookup yields CDR1 SQVTM and CDR2 ANQGSEA. J lost 6 bases, V lost 6 bases, and 10 bases had no gene match. The DNA of the CDR3 is TGCAGCGTCCAGAGCAGACAGGGGGGCGATACGCAGTATTTT. Protein product: CSVQSRQGGDTQYF.

This chain joins TRBV27 and TRBJ1-6, with D hard to call. The V gene's germline CDR1 is MNHEY and CDR2 SMNVEV (reference sequence). V lost 8 bases and J lost 3, with 8 bases in between. The CDR3 consists of 13 residues. As DNA, the CDR3 is TGTGCCAGCGGAACGGACTATAATTCACCCCTCCACTTT. It encodes CASGTDYNSPLHF.

The chain has TRBV20-1 and TRBJ1-4; D not resolved. Germline V lookup: CDR1 DFQATT, CDR2 SNEGSKA (reference sequence). With 4 bases removed from V and 8 bases from J, the gap between germline ends came to 8 bases. The CDR3 has 11 residues. The CDR3 DNA reads as TGCAGTGCTAAGTTTGGGGAAAAACTGTTTTTT. Its protein is CSAKFGEKLFF.

This chain connects TRBV23-1 to TRBJ2-1; TRBD1 matches at 8 bases. TRBV23-1 is known as an ORF, though its function is uncertain. The CDR3 totals 19 residues. J gave up 0 bases and V 6 bases, and 16 bases lay outside the gene matches. The CDR3 nucleotides read TGCGCCAGCAGAACCTCCGCGACAGGGGCGATCCTCTCCTACAATGAGCAGTTCTTC. It encodes CASRTSATGAILSYNEQFF.

The chain has TRBV5-6 and TRBJ1-2; maybe TRBD1 (5 bases). V shed 3 bases and J shed 2 bases, with 8 bases lying between them. This CDR3 contains 13 residues. Per the germline V gene, CDR1 is SGHDT and CDR2 is YYEEEE. CDR3 sequence: CASSSTENYGYTF. The CDR3 region has the DNA TGTGCCAGCAGCTCGACAGAGAACTATGGCTACACCTTC.

This rearrangement joins TRBV30 to TRBJ1-2; 8 bases are a match to TRBD1. This CDR3 is built from 12 residues. V lost 3 bases, J lost 7 bases, and 4 bases stayed unmatched. Per the germline V gene, CDR1 is GTSNPN and CDR2 is SVGIG (reference sequence). The CDR3 reads CAWSPGQAGYTF. The CDR3 region has the DNA TGTGCCTGGAGCCCGGGACAGGCTGGCTACACCTTC.

This chain uses TRBV2 with TRBJ2-7, with D possibly TRBD1 on 6 matching bases. The V and J ends lost 2 bases and 3 bases respectively, with 14 bases between them. The germline V gene has CDR1 SNHLY and CDR2 FYNNEI. The CDR3 has 15 amino acids. Here the CDR3 DNA reads TGTGCCAGCAGTGAATACAGGGAGAGATACTACGAGCAGTACTTC. It encodes CASSEYRERYYEQYF.

The V call is TRBV5-1, the J call TRBJ2-5; 8 bases match TRBD1. This CDR3 region has 14 residues. CDR1 is SGHRS, CDR2 YFSETQ, per germline. The V segment lost 4 bases and the J segment 2 bases; nucleotides outside the gene matches: 4. CDR3 sequence (DNA): TGCGCCAGCAGCGCAGGGACAGGACAAGAGACCCAGTACTTC. Translating gives CASSAGTGQETQYF.

The chain recombines TRBV9 with TRBJ1-6, with 7 bases fitting TRBD1. Germline loops: CDR1 SGDLS, CDR2 YYNGEE. The CDR3 has 14 residues. The V and J ends lost 7 bases and 7 bases, in that order; junction bases with no gene match: 8. The CDR3 DNA sequence: TGTGCCAGCTCTCAGACAGGGTACAATTCACCCCTCCACTTT. Amino acid sequence: CASSQTGYNSPLHF.

The chain links TRBV10-3 to TRBJ1-2; D not certain. Germline CDR1 is ENHRY and CDR2 is SYGVKD. The CDR3 has 16 residues. V lost 3 bases to trimming and J lost 4 bases, with 18 bases between them. CDR3 bases: TGTGCCATCAGTGATGAGGGCGGACCCTCGGGCTATGGCTACACCTTC. This gives the protein CAISDEGGPSGYGYTF.

V gene TRBV30 combines with J gene TRBJ2-2; D unresolved. Trimming left V 0 bases short and J 5 bases short, with 16 bases between. The CDR3 has 16 residues. Germline V gene data show CDR1 as GTSNPN and CDR2 as SVGIG (reference sequence). The CDR3 protein is CAWSVWSPAETGELFF. In DNA, the CDR3 is TGTGCCTGGAGTGTATGGTCTCCGGCAGAGACCGGGGAGCTGTTTTTT. Full variable domain (remainder filled in from reference TRBV30 and TRBJ2-2): SQTIHQWPATLVQPVGSPLSLECTVEGTSNPNLYWYRQAAGRGLQLLFYSVGIGQISSEVPQNLSASRPQDRQFILSSKKLLLSDSGFYLCAWSVWSPAETGELFFGEGSRLTVL.

This clone appeared a few times. This chain links TRBV7-9 with TRBJ1-5, with a possible D match to TRBD1 (5 bases). Germline V gene sequence: CDR1 SEHNR, CDR2 FQNEAQ (reference sequence). Trimming took off 1 base at V and 0 bases at J, with 7 bases between the two ends. CDR3 length equals 15 residues. In nucleotides, the CDR3 is TGTGCCAGCAGCTTAGGCGACAGTAGCAATCAGCCCCAGCATTTT. This codes for CASSLGDSSNQPQHF.

V and J are TRBV7-2 and TRBJ2-3; TRBD2 aligns across 10 bases. J was trimmed by 3 bases and V by 5 bases; bases with no gene match: 5. Looked up from germline, CDR1 is SGHTA and CDR2 is FQGNSA. The CDR3 sequence is 15 residues long. The chain's CDR3 is CASSLTSGTTDTQYF. The CDR3 DNA sequence: TGTGCCAGCAGCCTAACTAGCGGGACTACAGATACGCAGTATTTT.

The V call is TRBV19, the J call TRBJ1-1; TRBD1 might be the D (6 bases). The CDR3 has 13 amino acids. Germline V gene sequence: CDR1 LNHDA, CDR2 SQIVND (reference sequence). V lost 6 bases and J 0 bases, leaving 8 bases between the germline ends. The CDR3 here is CASSDRLNTEAFF. The CDR3 DNA follows: TGTGCCAGTAGCGACAGGTTGAACACTGAAGCTTTCTTT.

The CDR3 sequence: CASSQETSSETQYF. The CDR3 coding sequence is TGCGCCAGCAGCCAGGAGACTAGCAGCGAGACCCAGTACTTC. This chain connects TRBV4-3 to TRBJ2-5; 7 bases match TRBD2. Germline-derived CDR1 and CDR2 are LGHNA and YSLEER. Trimming took 3 bases from V and 5 from J; bases not matched to a gene: 6. The CDR3 loop spans 14 amino acids.